This TCR beta chain came from a study of blood T cells in healthy people across ages. The second PCR ran about 7 to 12 cycles with a sample-barcoded 5' primer and J-beta primers. The template-switch adaptor was a 5' adaptor with 12 random nucleotides. It tagged each cDNA molecule. Via MiXCR, TCRdb re-called the 5' RACE reads, giving one row per CDR3 protein. The table has around 800,000 distinct CDR3 sequences, roughly 26% seen once. Drawn from each donor were around 9.1 milliliters of peripheral blood. From germline, CDR1 is DFQATT and CDR2 SNEGSKA (reference sequence). This CDR3 has 14 residues. This sample was also put to use in a study of T cells of mothers and their children. According to that study: The sample comes from nine or ten healthy Caucasian donors: mothers and children.

The gene calls are TRBV20-1 and TRBJ2-5, with 14 nucleotides matching TRBD2. The J call may be incorrect, as the DNA end agrees better with TRBJ2-7. The receptor's source is a boy aged 5-17 years in good health. The sequenced sample consisted of blood. In DNA, the CDR3 is TGCAGTGCAATCGGACTAGCGGGGGGCTACGAGCAGTACTTC. This encodes CSAIGLAGGYEQYF.